Listed below are T cell receptor beta chains from one sample, sequenced in a study of CD8 T cells in Susac syndrome. TCRdb recomputed calls from the immunoSEQ multiplex PCR reads with MiXCR, one row per CDR3 protein. The sample lists 150,000 to 200,000 distinct CDR3 sequences, roughly 92% seen once, with roughly 0.097% in the top ten. Sequencing input: CD4+ T cells from PBMCs. The receptors were gathered from a human donor with multiple sclerosis. CDR3s include the opening cysteine and the closing phenylalanine or tryptophan. The D gene is left open where the match is weak. Clone size is shown for a subset of rows, as once, few, many or a class of expanded clone.

v_call	j_call	clone_size	d_call	cdr3_aa	cdr3_nt
TRBV12-3/TRBV12-4	TRBJ1-1	.	TRBD1	CASSFAQGKAFF	TGTGCCAGCAGTTTTGCACAGGGGAAAGCTTTCTTT
TRBV7-2	TRBJ2-5	.	TRBD2	CASSRGLAEETQYF	TGTGCCAGCAGCAGAGGACTAGCGGAGGAGACCCAGTACTTC
TRBV20-1	TRBJ2-5	.	.	CSAKEVGETQYF	TGCAGTGCTAAGGAGGTTGGAGAGACCCAGTACTTC
TRBV12-3/TRBV12-4	TRBJ2-5	.	.	CASSLATPGQETQYF	TGTGCCAGCAGTTTAGCGACCCCCGGCCAAGAGACCCAGTACTTC
TRBV5-1	TRBJ2-1	.	TRBD2	CASSPLAGGINEQFF	TGCGCCAGCAGCCCCCTAGCGGGGGGAATCAATGAGCAGTTCTTC
TRBV24-1	TRBJ2-1	.	TRBD2	CATSASGTSGSSYIVNEQFF	TGTGCCACCAGTGCCAGCGGGACTAGCGGGAGTTCTTACATTGTCAATGAGCAGTTCTTC
TRBV5-4	TRBJ2-3	.	.	CASSRGGSTDTQYF	TGTGCCAGCAGCCGGGGTGGGAGCACAGATACGCAGTATTTT
TRBV19	TRBJ2-5	.	.	CASSHQGLYQETQYF	TGTGCCAGTAGCCATCAGGGACTGTACCAAGAGACCCAGTACTTC
TRBV6-1	TRBJ2-7	.	.	CASRTTGTSYEQYF	TGTGCCAGCAGGACCACCGGGACAAGCTACGAGCAGTACTTC
TRBV28	TRBJ1-2	.	TRBD1	CASSFQDRRGAF	TGTGCCAGCAGTTTCCAGGACAGGAGGGGGGCCTTC
TRBV5-6	TRBJ2-1	.	TRBD2	CASSYLGLAGGNEQFF	TGTGCCAGCAGCTATCTGGGACTAGCGGGAGGAAATGAGCAGTTCTTC
TRBV7-3	TRBJ2-5	.	TRBD2	CASSLTGSGGFQETQYF	TGTGCCAGCAGCTTAACGGGCAGCGGGGGGTTCCAAGAGACCCAGTACTTC
TRBV24-1	TRBJ2-7	.	.	CATSDSNSYEQYF	TGTGCCACCAGTGACTCAAATTCCTACGAGCAGTACTTC
TRBV28	TRBJ2-1	.	.	CASSQPGRGPSSYNEQFF	TGTGCCAGCAGCCAACCCGGTCGGGGCCCAAGCTCCTACAATGAGCAGTTCTTC
TRBV2	TRBJ2-5	once	TRBD1	CASSVGAGTGQETQYF	TGTGCCAGCAGTGTCGGGGCCGGGACAGGGCAAGAGACCCAGTACTTC
TRBV12-3/TRBV12-4	TRBJ1-5	.	.	CASKGTNQPQHF	TGTGCCAGCAAGGGGACCAATCAGCCCCAGCATTTT
TRBV3-1	TRBJ1-5	.	TRBD1	CASSQDNRGLGNQPQHF	TGTGCCAGCAGCCAAGATAACAGGGGGCTTGGCAATCAGCCCCAGCATTTT